This T cell receptor beta chain was obtained from a study of PD-1 blockade in classical Hodgkin lymphoma. In the study overall: Every 2 weeks, patients got 3 mg/kg intravenous nivolumab.

J lost 6 bases, V lost 0 bases, and 10 bases had no gene match. The CDR3 runs 17 residues. Looked up from germline, CDR1 is WNHNN and CDR2 is SYGVQD (reference sequence). Measured with immunoSEQ multiplex PCR; TCRdb has only the in-frame clones, and not every one. The sample records about 66,000 clones, about 64% being singletons. With no exception, relapse followed autologous stem cell transplantation in all patients, and brentuximab vedotin exposure varied. Responses achieved at best were complete response, partial response or progressive disease. This sample comprised peripheral blood mononuclear cells (PBMCs), obtained before the second cycle of nivolumab. The TCR was taken from a human donor with classical Hodgkin lymphoma. The J gene is TRBJ1-5, the V gene TRBV10-1; 8 nucleotides align to TRBD1. CDR3 coding DNA: TGCGCCAGCAGTGAGTCGGTCAGGGGGCGTCAGGGTCAGCCCCAGCATTTT. Its protein product is CASSESVRGRQGQPQHF.